By share of the sample, the clone carrying this TCR beta chain is medium-sized. Its target is not known. Germline CDR1 and CDR2: MNHNS and SASEGT. The CDR3 extends over 14 amino acids. Trimming removed 1 base at V and 3 bases at J, with 10 bases between. Clones were read by immunoSEQ multiplex PCR, and TCRdb kept only the in-frame ones, dropping some. The sample holds 6,500 to 9,000 clones; around a quarter are singletons and the top ten take 5.9%. The entry originates in a study of sequential checkpoint blockade in melanoma. The treatment is: randomized to nivolumab then ipilimumab (arm A) or the reverse (arm B). Points from the study as a whole: PD-L1 staining and CD8+ counts, not mutational load, tracked tumor T-cell clonality.

The chain is built from TRBV6-1 and TRBJ2-7, with a possible D match to TRBD2 (6 bases). The sample consisted of tumor tissue (inferred from file names), taken from a patient given nivolumab and ipilimumab in sequence. This sequence originates from a human donor with melanoma. In DNA, the CDR3 is TGTGCCAGCAGTGAAGGCGTCGGGGGCTACGAGCAGTACTTC. This encodes CASSEGVGGYEQYF.